This entry concerns a single TCR beta chain. Its matching antigen is unknown. The study profiled TCR beta VDJ and CDR3 using genomic DNA as template. TCRdb passed the reads through MiXCR, listing each CDR3 protein once. In the table there are about 470,000 distinct CDR3 sequences, less than 35% of which are singletons. Selection for sequencing was limited to patients who had shown CD8+CD57+ cell expansion by flow cytometry. These data originate in a study of CD8+CD57+ T cells in acquired aplastic anemia. Study-wide background: Sorting CD4+ and CD8+ cells gave DNA averaging around 3 ug. Whole-study results and caveats: About 29 sequences, all CD8+ CDR3, were shared between patients and controls.

The sample was sorted CD4+, CD8+, or CD8+CD57+ T cells (not recorded which) from PBMCs. This clonotype originated in a human donor with aplastic anemia.

The CDR3 DNA reads TGCGCCAGCAGCTTGGGAGTCGGACAGGGGTTTGTCGAAAAACTGTTTTTT. The encoded protein is CASSLGVGQGFVEKLFF. The rearrangement joins TRBV5-1 to TRBJ1-4; 9 bases align to TRBD1. The CDR3 contains 17 residues. Germline V gene lookup returns CDR1 SGHRS and CDR2 YFSETQ. The V and J ends lost 0 bases and 8 bases, in that order; junction bases with no gene match: 11.